A selection of T cell receptor beta chains follows, all from one sample in a study of blood T cell repertoires in COVID-19. Assay used: immunoSEQ multiplex PCR; TCRdb lists only in-frame clones, some missing. The sample has under 75,000 clones, 90% seen once; the top ten hold roughly an eighth. Sequenced: peripheral blood. The receptors were gathered from a man between 60 and 75 years old with active COVID-19. CDR3s include the opening cysteine and the closing phenylalanine or tryptophan. The D gene is left open where the match is weak. A clone size is listed for some rows: how often the clone was seen (once, few, many), or a class if it is expanded.

j_gene: TRBJ2-7; d_gene: TRBD1; abundance: .; v_gene: TRBV7-2; CDR3aa: CASSKPGTGLHEQYF; CDR3nt: TGTGCCAGCAGCAAACCCGGGACAGGGCTACACGAGCAGTACTTC
j_gene: TRBJ1-2; d_gene: TRBD1; abundance: .; v_gene: TRBV27; CDR3aa: CASSYTGVDGYTF; CDR3nt: TGTGCCAGCAGTTATACAGGGGTGGATGGCTACACCTTC
j_gene: TRBJ2-5; d_gene: TRBD1; abundance: .; v_gene: TRBV7-2; CDR3aa: CASSLRTGGAVGETQYF; CDR3nt: TGTGCCAGCAGCCTAAGGACAGGGGGCGCGGTAGGGGAGACCCAGTACTTC
j_gene: TRBJ2-1; d_gene: TRBD2; abundance: .; v_gene: TRBV19; CDR3aa: CASSQLAGAGEQFF; CDR3nt: TGTGCCAGTAGCCAACTAGCGGGCGCGGGTGAGCAGTTCTTC
j_gene: TRBJ1-2; d_gene: TRBD1; abundance: .; v_gene: TRBV5-1; CDR3aa: CASSLDRGEVYGYTF; CDR3nt: TGCGCCAGCAGCTTGGACAGGGGGGAGGTCTATGGCTACACCTTC
j_gene: TRBJ1-3; d_gene: .; abundance: .; v_gene: TRBV4-1; CDR3aa: CASSQSFLIFGTGNTIYF; CDR3nt: TGCGCCAGCAGCCAAAGTTTTCTTATATTCGGGACTGGAAACACCATATATTTT
j_gene: TRBJ2-5; d_gene: TRBD1; abundance: .; v_gene: TRBV5-1; CDR3aa: CASSPEGATQYF; CDR3nt: TGCGCCAGCAGCCCTGAGGGGGCTACCCAGTACTTC
j_gene: TRBJ2-2; d_gene: .; abundance: .; v_gene: TRBV19; CDR3aa: CASSGALLSTTGELFF; CDR3nt: TGTGCCAGTAGTGGGGCCCTACTAAGTACCACCGGGGAGCTGTTTTTT
j_gene: TRBJ2-7; d_gene: .; abundance: .; v_gene: TRBV7-7; CDR3aa: CASSLGRGGYEQYF; CDR3nt: TGTGCTAGCAGCTTGGGAAGGGGGGGTTACGAGCAGTACTTC
j_gene: TRBJ1-2; d_gene: .; abundance: .; v_gene: TRBV20-1; CDR3aa: CSASRGSYGYTF; CDR3nt: TGCAGTGCTAGTAGGGGCAGCTATGGCTACACCTTC
j_gene: TRBJ2-5; d_gene: TRBD2; abundance: .; v_gene: TRBV2; CDR3aa: CASSATSGNGETQYF; CDR3nt: TGTGCCAGCAGTGCGACTAGCGGGAATGGGGAGACCCAGTACTTC
j_gene: TRBJ1-6; d_gene: .; abundance: .; v_gene: TRBV5-1; CDR3aa: CASSLGTENSPLHF; CDR3nt: TGCGCCAGCAGCTTGGGGACAGAGAATTCACCCCTCCACTTT
j_gene: TRBJ1-6; d_gene: .; abundance: .; v_gene: TRBV9; CDR3aa: CASSLQDRNSPLHF; CDR3nt: TGTGCCAGCAGCCTACAGGACCGAAATTCACCCCTCCACTTT
j_gene: TRBJ1-4; d_gene: .; abundance: .; v_gene: TRBV15; CDR3aa: CATRRSVLAKLFF; CDR3nt: TGTGCCACTCGGCGCAGCGTTCTGGCAAAACTGTTTTTT
j_gene: TRBJ1-2; d_gene: .; abundance: .; v_gene: TRBV5-1; CDR3aa: CASSTGENYGYTF; CDR3nt: TGCGCCAGCAGTACGGGAGAAAACTATGGCTACACCTTC
j_gene: TRBJ2-7; d_gene: .; abundance: .; v_gene: TRBV5-1; CDR3aa: CASSYPGTYEQYF; CDR3nt: TGCGCCAGCAGCTACCCTGGCACCTACGAGCAGTACTTC
j_gene: TRBJ1-2; d_gene: .; abundance: once; v_gene: TRBV7-9; CDR3aa: CASSLGQAGNYGYTF; CDR3nt: TGTGCCAGCAGCTTAGGACAGGCTGGCAACTATGGCTACACCTTC
j_gene: TRBJ2-3; d_gene: TRBD2; abundance: few; v_gene: TRBV9; CDR3aa: CASSVGGGSSTDTQYF; CDR3nt: TGTGCCAGCAGCGTAGGTGGCGGGAGTAGTACAGATACGCAGTATTTT
j_gene: TRBJ2-3; d_gene: .; abundance: .; v_gene: TRBV7-9; CDR3aa: CASSLGLAADTQYF; CDR3nt: TGTGCCAGCAGCTTGGGACTGGCGGCAGATACGCAGTATTTT
j_gene: TRBJ1-2; d_gene: .; abundance: .; v_gene: TRBV27; CDR3aa: CASSPPLDTF; CDR3nt: TGTGCCAGCAGCCCTCCCCTCGACACCTTC
j_gene: TRBJ2-7; d_gene: .; abundance: .; v_gene: TRBV9; CDR3aa: CASSFDSNYEQYF; CDR3nt: TGTGCCAGCAGCTTCGACAGTAACTACGAGCAGTACTTC
j_gene: TRBJ1-6; d_gene: TRBD1; abundance: .; v_gene: TRBV5-1; CDR3aa: CASSLDIEGQGIGAGSPLHF; CDR3nt: TGCGCCAGCAGCTTGGACATCGAGGGACAGGGGATCGGAGCAGGTTCACCCCTCCACTTT
j_gene: TRBJ2-7; d_gene: TRBD1; abundance: once; v_gene: TRBV19; CDR3aa: CASSTLRTGVSYEQYF; CDR3nt: TGTGCCAGTAGTACCCTCCGGACAGGGGTATCCTACGAGCAGTACTTC
j_gene: TRBJ1-4; d_gene: .; abundance: .; v_gene: TRBV5-1; CDR3aa: CASSWIGAQDEKLFF; CDR3nt: TGCGCCAGCAGCTGGATTGGGGCGCAAGATGAAAAACTGTTTTTT
j_gene: TRBJ2-2; d_gene: .; abundance: .; v_gene: TRBV25-1; CDR3aa: CASSEGGYTGELFF; CDR3nt: TGTGCCAGCAGTGAAGGCGGCTACACCGGGGAGCTGTTTTTT
j_gene: TRBJ1-2; d_gene: .; abundance: .; v_gene: TRBV27; CDR3aa: CASSLRGLPSDGYTF; CDR3nt: TGTGCCAGCAGTTTAAGGGGTTTACCTTCCGATGGCTACACCTTC
j_gene: TRBJ2-2; d_gene: .; abundance: .; v_gene: TRBV4-3; CDR3aa: CASSTEANTGELFF; CDR3nt: TGCGCCAGCAGTACAGAAGCGAACACCGGGGAGCTGTTTTTT
j_gene: TRBJ2-1; d_gene: TRBD2; abundance: .; v_gene: TRBV4-3; CDR3aa: CASSPGDSGRNEQFF; CDR3nt: TGCGCCAGCAGCCCCGGTGATAGCGGGAGAAATGAGCAGTTCTTC
j_gene: TRBJ2-1; d_gene: TRBD1; abundance: .; v_gene: TRBV19; CDR3aa: CASRSPGTGYNEQFF; CDR3nt: TGTGCCAGTCGATCTCCGGGGACAGGTTACAATGAGCAGTTCTTC
j_gene: TRBJ2-7; d_gene: .; abundance: .; v_gene: TRBV2; CDR3aa: CASRDPQRAGQSPYEQYF; CDR3nt: TGTGCCAGCAGGGACCCTCAAAGGGCAGGACAGTCCCCTTACGAGCAGTACTTC
j_gene: TRBJ2-7; d_gene: .; abundance: .; v_gene: TRBV27; CDR3aa: CASRIADHSYEQYF; CDR3nt: TGTGCCAGTAGGATAGCAGATCACTCCTACGAGCAGTACTTC